The sequence of this TCR beta chain was determined in a study of T cells in Graves' hyperthyroidism and ophthalmopathy (dated by TCRdb to about 2019). Some background on the complete study: Peripheral blood was sampled at the time of initial diagnosis, prior to any treatment. To identify distinguishing TCR V-J signatures, a discovery cohort of around 100 patients was used, comprising roughly 45 with Graves' ophthalmopathy and about 59 with stable Graves' hyperthyroidism. An independent validation cohort of 18 to 20 hyperthyroidism patients and roughly 16 patients who later progressed to ophthalmopathy tested prospective prediction of ophthalmopathy. The roughly 90 discovery patients were divided at random into training and test sets in a 7:3 ratio. The study also compared thyroid tissue and blood T-cell repertoires from 5 to 7 Graves' hyperthyroidism patients. After blood sampling, hyperthyroidism patients were treated with methimazole at a starting dose of 30 mg daily, and ophthalmopathy patients were treated with high-dose intravenous methylprednisolone. The paper describes TCR Vbeta CDR3 sequencing of more than 120 peripheral blood samples, made up of under 50 ophthalmopathy patients, around 78 hyperthyroidism patients and 17 progressor patients. Points the paper makes about the study in general: A 13 V-J signature model separated ophthalmopathy from stable hyperthyroidism, with about 90% sensitivity and 81.08% specificity in cross-validation and 80%/75% in testing. No statistical method was used to set the sample size in advance, and investigators knew the group allocation. In validation, progression to ophthalmopathy was predicted by the model with 70.59% sensitivity and around 76% specificity, a median of roughly 6.4 months before onset. Most expanded thyroid clonotypes (frequency above 0.001) were also detected in blood, a finding suggesting that blood repertoires may reflect thyroid immune responses.

As concerns this clonotype: Which antigen it targets is not known. Base quality data are lacking; no much larger clone is found one base away.

Amplification of TCR beta CDR3 regions was carried out from RNA transcripts. A first-round RT-PCR of the TCR CDR3 used the HTBI primer set with the Qiagen OneStep RT-PCR kit. Libraries were constructed in a second round of multiplex PCR, after which size selection and purification were carried out. Sequencing of the libraries was done on an Illumina HiSeq2000 using paired-end 100 bp reads. For the original study's pipeline: Raw data were processed with SOAPnuke, discarding reads with adapters, uncalled bases, mean Phred below 15, or no exact constant-primer or identifier match. COPE v1.2.5 was used to merge the high-quality paired reads, and each unique nucleotide sequence was defined as a clonotype. MiTCR v1.1 was used to align clonotypes to the IMGT TRBV, TRBD and TRBJ reference segments. Analysis was restricted to V-J combinations with a frequency above 0.0001, which covered 99.2% of repertoires. A TCS score was defined as the ratio between F50 (clonal expansion) and ExV (chaos), using BLOSUM62-based TCRdist between CDR3 peptides within each V-J. Welch's t-statistics and random forest reduced roughly 540 V-J features to some 14, which were used in a naive Bayes classifier (R e1071). In-frame beta chains were kept once TCRdb had trimmed the public reads at Q25 with fastp and called clones with MiXCR. Rows with one shared CDR3 protein collapse into an entry with the most common genes and DNA. The V and J calls and clone size come from TCRdb's table, not from the authors' own analysis. The sample has about 580,000 distinct CDR3 sequences on record, 14% of them singletons. Jointly, the top ten make up approximately 5.7% of the sample.

The hyperthyroidism patients were between 18 and 65 years old and newly diagnosed, with a disease duration of less than 2 months. Exclusion was applied to patients with uncontrolled infections, other autoimmune diseases, pregnancy or lactation. Diagnoses relied on clinical symptoms, serum thyroxine and TRAb, thyroid ultrasound and orbital computed tomography. Blood from progressor patients was collected at the time of first diagnosis with hyperthyroidism, before any ophthalmopathy symptoms had appeared. Ficoll-Paque density gradient centrifugation was used to isolate PBMCs from about 9 ml of fresh peripheral blood. Patients classed as progressors first received a Graves' hyperthyroidism diagnosis and then went on to develop ophthalmopathy during follow-up. Total RNA was extracted using Trizol reagent, and RNA quality was assessed on an Agilent 2100 Bioanalyzer. The germline V gene provides CDR1 SGDLS and CDR2 YYNGEE. Taken from cysteine to phenylalanine, the CDR3 has 16 residues. Only the CDR3 region is kept as DNA, spanning 48 bases read in frame from base 1. Trimming at the junction amounts to 0 bases on V and 7 bases on J, and the germline ends lie 16 bases apart.

This TCR was sampled from a woman aged 25 to 45 with Graves' hyperthyroidism that later progressed to Graves' ophthalmopathy. The chain joins TRBV9 to TRBJ1-4, and TRBD1 may be the D gene, going by 5 matching bases. Sample: blood. CDR3 reads: CASSVVEGDGREKLFF. The base sequence is TGTGCCAGCAGCGTAGTGGAAGGGGATGGTCGTGAAAAACTGTTTTTT.